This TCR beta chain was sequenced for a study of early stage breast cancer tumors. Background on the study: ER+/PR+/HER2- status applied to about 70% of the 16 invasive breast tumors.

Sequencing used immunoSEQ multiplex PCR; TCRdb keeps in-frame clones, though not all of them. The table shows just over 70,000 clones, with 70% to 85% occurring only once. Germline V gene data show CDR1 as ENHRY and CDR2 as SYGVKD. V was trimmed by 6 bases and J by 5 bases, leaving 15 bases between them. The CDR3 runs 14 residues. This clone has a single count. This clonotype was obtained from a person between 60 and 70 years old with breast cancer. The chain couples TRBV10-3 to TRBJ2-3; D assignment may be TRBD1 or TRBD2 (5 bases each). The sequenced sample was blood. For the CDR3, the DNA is TGTGCCATCAGACCCTCCCGGGGCATAGATACGCAGTATTTT. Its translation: CAIRPSRGIDTQYF.